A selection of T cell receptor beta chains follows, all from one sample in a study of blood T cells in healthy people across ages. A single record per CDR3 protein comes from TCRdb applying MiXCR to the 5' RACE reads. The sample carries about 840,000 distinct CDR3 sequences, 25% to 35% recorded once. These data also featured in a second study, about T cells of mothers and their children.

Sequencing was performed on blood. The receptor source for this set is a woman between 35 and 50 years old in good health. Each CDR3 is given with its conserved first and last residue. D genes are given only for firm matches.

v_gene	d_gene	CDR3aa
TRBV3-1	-	CASSQDRAGFYGYTF
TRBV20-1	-	CSATHTIANTGELFF
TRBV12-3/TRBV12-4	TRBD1	CASSFRKTGNDEQYF
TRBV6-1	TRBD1	CASSEEPGQANSPLHF
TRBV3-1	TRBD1	CASRGQGENYGYTF
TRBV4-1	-	CASSHTLDTQYF
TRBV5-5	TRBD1	CASSLNRGGNTEAFF
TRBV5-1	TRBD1	CASSRERDSYGYTF
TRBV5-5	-	CASRITGAGTGELFF
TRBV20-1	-	CSASTRGILYEQYF
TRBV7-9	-	CASSLSTGNQPQHF
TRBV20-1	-	CSARQGGYTGELFF
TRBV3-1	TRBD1	CASSPRDRGDTQYF
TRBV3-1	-	CASSPDPNYGYTF
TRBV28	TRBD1	CASSSHHTGTGTYEQYF
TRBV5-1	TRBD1	CASSSQGALNEQFF
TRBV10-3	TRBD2	CAISELAGSYEQYF
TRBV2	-	CASKTRIRFTDTQYF
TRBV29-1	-	CSVEGTVNTEAFF
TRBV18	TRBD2	CASSPRVAGYNEQFF
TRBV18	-	CASSPRQPNYGYTF
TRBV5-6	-	CASSLVGEGTEAFF
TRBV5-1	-	CASSSLQAPEQYF
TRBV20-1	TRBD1	CSAKYNRGRMNTEAFF
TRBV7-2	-	CASSSFGSHEQFF
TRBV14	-	CASSQWGLNEQYF
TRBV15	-	CAASRSSIRAGRNEQFF
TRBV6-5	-	CASAGMVGYTF
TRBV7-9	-	CASSLEGIQPQHF
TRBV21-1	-	CARLNTSLGGGAPYEQYF
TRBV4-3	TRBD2	CASSRRRGGFDEQFF
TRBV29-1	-	CSVDSRGDEQFF
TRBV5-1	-	CASSLGDLPGYDEKRFF
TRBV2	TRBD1	CASITGGHKYEQYF
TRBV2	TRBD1	CASTRLQGGWSNQPQHF
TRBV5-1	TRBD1	CASSLWDSSPYEQYF
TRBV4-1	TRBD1	CASSQDRPGTANTEAFF
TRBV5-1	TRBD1	CASSLTTGQGAGELFF
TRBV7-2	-	CASSPTQGDTQYF
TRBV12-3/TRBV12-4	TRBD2	CASSLFVRGLAGGQETQYF
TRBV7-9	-	CASSFPPGGTESYEQYF
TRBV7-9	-	CASSLGSRIEAFF
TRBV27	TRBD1	CASGPGTARNTEAFF
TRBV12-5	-	CASGPTGFGYTF
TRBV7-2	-	CASSPQAWDTQYF
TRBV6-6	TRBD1	CASFQGGTGYNEQFF
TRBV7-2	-	CASSLGDGFATNEKLFF
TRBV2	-	CASSVEGNEQFF
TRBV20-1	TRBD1	CSARVSGTGNTEAFF